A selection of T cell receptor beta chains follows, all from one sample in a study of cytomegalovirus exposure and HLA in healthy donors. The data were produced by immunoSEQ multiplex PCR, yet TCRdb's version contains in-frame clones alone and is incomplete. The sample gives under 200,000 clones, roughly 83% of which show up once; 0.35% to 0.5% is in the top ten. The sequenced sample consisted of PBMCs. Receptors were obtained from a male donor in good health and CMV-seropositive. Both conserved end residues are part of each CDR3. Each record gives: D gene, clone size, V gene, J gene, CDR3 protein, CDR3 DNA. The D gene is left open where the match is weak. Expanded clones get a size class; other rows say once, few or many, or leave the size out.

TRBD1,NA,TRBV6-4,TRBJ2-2,CASSYRGEDTGELFF,TGTGCCAGCAGCTACAGGGGGGAAGACACCGGGGAGCTGTTTTTT
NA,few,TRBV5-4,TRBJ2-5,CASSFTGQETQYF,TGTGCCAGCAGCTTTACAGGGCAAGAGACCCAGTACTTC
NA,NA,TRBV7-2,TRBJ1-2,CASSRLGTSEFPYGYTF,TGTGCCAGCAGCCGACTAGGGACCTCAGAATTCCCCTATGGCTACACCTTC
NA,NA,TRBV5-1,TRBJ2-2,CASSRGGGNTGELFF,TGCGCCAGCAGCAGAGGGGGGGGCAACACCGGGGAGCTGTTTTTT
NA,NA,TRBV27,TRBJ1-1,CASSLRRSGTEAFF,TGTGCCAGCAGTTTACGCCGGTCGGGCACTGAAGCTTTCTTT
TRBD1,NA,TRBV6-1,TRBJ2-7,CASSVQGATYEQYF,TGTGCCAGCAGTGTACAGGGGGCAACCTACGAGCAGTACTTC
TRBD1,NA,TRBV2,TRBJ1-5,CASRSRGIGNQPQHF,TGTGCCAGCAGATCCAGGGGGATTGGCAATCAGCCCCAGCATTTT
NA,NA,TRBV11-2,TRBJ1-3,CASSLSAFGHTIYF,TGTGCCAGCAGCTTATCGGCCTTTGGGCACACCATATATTTT
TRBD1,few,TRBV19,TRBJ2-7,CASSIGGTGSEQYF,TGTGCCAGTAGTATAGGTGGGACAGGGAGTGAGCAGTACTTC
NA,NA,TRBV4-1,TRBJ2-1,CASSQEPRDFEEFF,TGCGCCAGCAGCCAAGAACCCCGGGACTTCGAGGAGTTCTTC
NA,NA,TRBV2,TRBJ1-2,CASSAQGRYGYTF,TGTGCCAGCAGTGCGCAGGGTCGGTACGGCTACACCTTC